The 4 T cell receptor beta chains presented below share a single source sample, sequenced in a study of blood T cell repertoires in COVID-19. Repertoires were generated with immunoSEQ multiplex PCR, while TCRdb's copy carries only in-frame clones and drops some. The table lists 250,000 to 400,000 clones, approximately 88% of them singletons, with 1.5% to 2% in the top ten. The sequenced sample was peripheral blood. These receptors all stem from a woman aged 25 to 39 with COVID-19, enrolled during active disease.

This chain connects TRBV6-4 to TRBJ2-2; TRBD2 aligns across 7 bases. The germline CDR1 and CDR2 sequences are MRHNA and SNTAGT. The CDR3 consists of 15 residues. V trimming: 2 bases; J trimming: 5 bases; junction bases outside the gene matches: 5. The CDR3 region has the DNA TGTGCCAGCAGTGACCCTAACGGGGGGACCGGGGAGCTGTTTTTT. Translating gives CASSDPNGGTGELFF.

This rearrangement joins TRBV4-1 to TRBJ2-3; D is uncertain. The V gene lost 4 bases and the J gene lost 2 bases, with 16 bases spanning the gap. This CDR3 has 16 amino acids. Germline CDR1 and CDR2: MGHRA and YSYEKL. This chain's CDR3 is CASSPLKGGYTDTQYF. As DNA, the CDR3 is TGCGCCAGCAGCCCGCTTAAAGGCGGATACACAGATACGCAGTATTTT.

As to this clone: In the same sample, other DNA sequences code for this CDR3. This chain connects TRBV7-9 to TRBJ2-3; D is perhaps TRBD2 (6 bases). The CDR3 covers 13 residues. CDR1 and CDR2 (germline): SEHNR, FQNEAQ (reference sequence). The V gene lost 3 bases and the J gene lost 4 bases, with 8 bases spanning the gap. CDR3 loop: CASSLEGADTQYF. The CDR3 DNA is TGTGCCAGCAGCTTGGAGGGAGCAGATACGCAGTATTTT.

J is TRBJ1-5 and V is TRBV19; D remains ambiguous. The CDR3 is made up of 13 amino acids. Germline V lookup: CDR1 LNHDA, CDR2 SQIVND (reference sequence). The V end was cut by 5 bases, the J end by 0 bases, with 5 bases between. CDR3 sequence (DNA): TGTGCCAGTAGTCCCTATAGCAATCAGCCCCAGCATTTT. This encodes CASSPYSNQPQHF.